The TCR beta chain under discussion was sequenced for a study of blood T cell repertoires in COVID-19. Generated by immunoSEQ multiplex PCR, the TCRdb table keeps only in-frame clones and is missing some. The repertoire consists of approximately 670,000 clones, with 80% to 90% occurring once and the leading ten covering 0.2% to 0.3%. V gave up 0 bases and J gave up 9 bases; unmatched junction bases: 7. This CDR3 is built from 15 residues. The germline V gene has CDR1 MNHEY and CDR2 SVGEGT. The rearrangement uses TRBV6-2 or TRBV6-3 and TRBJ1-2; 10 nucleotides match TRBD1. The receptor's source is a woman between 18 and 30 years old with acute or convalescent COVID-19. Source material: peripheral blood. The CDR3: CASSYSTGGGSSYTF. The CDR3 nucleotides read TGTGCCAGCAGTTACTCGACAGGGGGCGGTTCAAGCTACACCTTC.